This T cell receptor beta chain was sequenced during a study of PD-1 blockade in classical Hodgkin lymphoma. Method: immunoSEQ multiplex PCR; TCRdb's copy keeps in-frame clones and lacks some. This table holds some 16,000 clones, 83% found once. Time point of the sample: cycle 4 day 1 (C4D1), after more than 5 weeks of nivolumab. Following autologous stem cell transplantation, relapse occurred in every patient, and exposure to brentuximab vedotin varied. The CDR3 spans 14 residues. Trimming removed 11 bases from V and 3 bases from J; junction bases left unmatched: 10. CDR1 is WNHNN and CDR2 is SYGVQD in the germline V gene (reference sequence).

This sequence was found in a human donor with classical Hodgkin lymphoma. The V call is TRBV10-1, the J call TRBJ2-5; 9 nucleotides match TRBD1. The sequenced sample was peripheral blood mononuclear cells (PBMCs), obtained before the fourth cycle of nivolumab. The CDR3 reads CARQPGQGKETQYF. The DNA of the CDR3 is TGCGCCCGCCAACCTGGACAGGGGAAAGAGACCCAGTACTTC.